This TCR beta chain stems from a study of CD8+CD57+ T cells in acquired aplastic anemia (dated by TCRdb to 2016 to 2019). With regard to the full study: A mean of about 3.2 ug of DNA, ranging from about 0.19 to 30 ug, was extracted from sorted CD4+ and CD8+ cells. For healthy donor samples, the average read count was about 10.8 million for CD4+ cells and 11 million to 14 million for CD8+ cells. The research as a whole found: CD8+ Simpson's diversity did not differ significantly between patients and healthy controls (P=0.060). Approximately 31 CD8+ CDR3 sequences were found in both patients and controls but appeared to be highly expressed in patients and within the immunodominant clones of the patients.

Regarding this clonotype: The target of this receptor is not known. Base quality data are lacking; no much larger clone is found one base away.

V is shortened by 8 bases, J by 6 bases, and the region joining them spans 20 bases. The germline V gene (reference sequence) provides CDR1 SEHNR and CDR2 FQNEAQ. The CDR3 starts with the cysteine, ends with the phenylalanine, and has 14 residues. The entry retains the CDR3 DNA only, 42 bases that are in frame from base 1. TCR repertoires of sorted CD4+ and CD8+ blood T cells from severe aplastic anemia patients and healthy subjects were deep-sequenced in the study. Ficoll-Paque density gradient centrifugation was used to isolate peripheral blood mononuclear cells. Before DNA extraction, CD4+ and CD8+ T cells were sorted by FACS or by magnetic beads. Genomic DNA was used as template for profiling of TCR beta VDJ combinations and CDR3 sequences. An Illumina HiSeq 2000 was used for TCR repertoire sequencing. On the authors' methods: TRBV/TRBJ rearrangement plots, CDR3 size and DJ length profiles, and Simpson's diversity index were used to assess repertoires. The immunodominant clone was defined as the most abundant DNA sequence in deep sequencing data. CDR3 amino acid sequences were screened for sharing across subjects and compared with published repertoires and the VDJdb database. TCRdb cleaned the public reads at Q25 with fastp, built clones with MiXCR and kept in-frame beta chains. Duplicate CDR3 protein sequences are folded into a single record with the most common DNA and genes. TCRdb's processing, not the authors', yielded these V and J calls. A total of under 200,000 distinct CDR3 sequences appear in this sample, about 60% of them only once. 35% to 50% of the sample lies in the top ten.

The sequence joins TRBV7-9 to TRBJ2-7, and perhaps TRBD2 as D gene, on 6 matching bases. This sequence originates from a human donor in good health. The sample was sorted CD4+, CD8+, or CD8+CD57+ T cells (not recorded which) from PBMCs. In nucleotide form, the sequence is TGTGCCAGCTCACCCGGAGGGACGGTCCCCGAGCAGTACTTC. Its coded protein is CASSPGGTVPEQYF.